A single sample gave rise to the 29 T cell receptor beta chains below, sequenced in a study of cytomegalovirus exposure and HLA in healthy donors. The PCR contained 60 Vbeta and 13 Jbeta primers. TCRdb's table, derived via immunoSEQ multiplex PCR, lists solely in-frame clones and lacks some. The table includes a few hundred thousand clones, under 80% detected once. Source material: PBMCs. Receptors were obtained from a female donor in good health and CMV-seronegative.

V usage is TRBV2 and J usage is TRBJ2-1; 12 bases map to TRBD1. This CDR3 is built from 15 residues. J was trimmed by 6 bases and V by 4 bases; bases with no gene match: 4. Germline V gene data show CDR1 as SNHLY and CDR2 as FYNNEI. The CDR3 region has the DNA TGTGCCAGCAGTGGGGACAGGGGGCGCGTCAATGAGCAGTTCTTC. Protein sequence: CASSGDRGRVNEQFF.

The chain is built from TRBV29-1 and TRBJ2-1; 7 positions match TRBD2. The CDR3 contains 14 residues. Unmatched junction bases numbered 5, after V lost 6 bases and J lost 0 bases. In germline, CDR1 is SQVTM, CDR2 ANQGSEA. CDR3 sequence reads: CSVGTTSSYNEQFF. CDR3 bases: TGCAGCGTCGGGACTACTTCCTCCTACAATGAGCAGTTCTTC.

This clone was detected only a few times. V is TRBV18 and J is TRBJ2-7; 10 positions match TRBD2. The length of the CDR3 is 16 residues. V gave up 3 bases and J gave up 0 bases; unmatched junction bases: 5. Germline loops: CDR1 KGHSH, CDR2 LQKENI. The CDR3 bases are TGTGCCAGCTCACCGGGACTAGCGACTAGCTCCTACGAGCAGTACTTC. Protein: CASSPGLATSSYEQYF. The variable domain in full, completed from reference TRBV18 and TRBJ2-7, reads NAGVMQNPRHLVRRRGQEARLRCSPMKGHSHVYWYRQLPEEGLKFMVYLQKENIIDESGMPKERFSAEFPKEGPSILRIQQVVRGDSAAYFCASSPGLATSSYEQYFGPGTRLTVT.

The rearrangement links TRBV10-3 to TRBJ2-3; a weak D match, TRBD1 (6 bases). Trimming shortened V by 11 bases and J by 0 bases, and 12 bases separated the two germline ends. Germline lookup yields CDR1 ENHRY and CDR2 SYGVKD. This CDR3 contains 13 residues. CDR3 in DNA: TGTGCCGTACGACAGGAAAGCACAGATACGCAGTATTTT. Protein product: CAVRQESTDTQYF.

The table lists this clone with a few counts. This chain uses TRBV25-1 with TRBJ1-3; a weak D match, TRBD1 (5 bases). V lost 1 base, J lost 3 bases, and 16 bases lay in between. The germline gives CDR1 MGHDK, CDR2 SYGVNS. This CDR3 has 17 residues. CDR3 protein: CASSESGRGVSGNTIYF. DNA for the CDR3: TGTGCCAGCAGTGAATCTGGGCGGGGGGTTAGTGGAAACACCATATATTTT.

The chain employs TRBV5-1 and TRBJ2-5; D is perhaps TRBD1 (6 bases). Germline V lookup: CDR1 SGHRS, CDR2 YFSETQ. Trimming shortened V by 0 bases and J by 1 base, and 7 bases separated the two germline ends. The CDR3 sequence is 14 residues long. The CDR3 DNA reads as TGCGCCAGCAGCTTGGGCAGGGGCCAAGAGACCCAGTACTTC. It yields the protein CASSLGRGQETQYF.

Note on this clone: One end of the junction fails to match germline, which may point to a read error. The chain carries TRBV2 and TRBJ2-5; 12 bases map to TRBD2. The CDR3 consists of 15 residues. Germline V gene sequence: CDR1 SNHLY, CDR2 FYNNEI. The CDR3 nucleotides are TGTGCCAGCAGCGAAGAGACTAGCGGGAGTGAGACCCAGTACTTC. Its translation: CASSEETSGSETQYF.

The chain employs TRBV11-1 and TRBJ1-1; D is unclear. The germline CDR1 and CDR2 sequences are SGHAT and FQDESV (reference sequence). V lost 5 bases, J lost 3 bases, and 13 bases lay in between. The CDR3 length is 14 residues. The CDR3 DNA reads TGTGCCAGCAGCCACCGGGTCTGGGACACTGAAGCTTTCTTT. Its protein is CASSHRVWDTEAFF.

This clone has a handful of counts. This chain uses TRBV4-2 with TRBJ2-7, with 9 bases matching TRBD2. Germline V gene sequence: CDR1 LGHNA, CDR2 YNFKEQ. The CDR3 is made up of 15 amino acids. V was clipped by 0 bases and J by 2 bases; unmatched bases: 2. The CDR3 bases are TGTGCCAGCAGCCAAGAAGGCGGGAGGGCCTACGAGCAGTACTTC. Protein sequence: CASSQEGGRAYEQYF.

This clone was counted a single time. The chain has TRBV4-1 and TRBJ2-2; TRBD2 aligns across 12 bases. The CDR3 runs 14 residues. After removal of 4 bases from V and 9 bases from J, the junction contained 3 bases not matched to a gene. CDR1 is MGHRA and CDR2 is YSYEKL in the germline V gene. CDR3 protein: CASSPRTSGRELFF. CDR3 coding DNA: TGCGCCAGCAGCCCCCGGACTAGCGGGAGGGAGCTGTTTTTT.

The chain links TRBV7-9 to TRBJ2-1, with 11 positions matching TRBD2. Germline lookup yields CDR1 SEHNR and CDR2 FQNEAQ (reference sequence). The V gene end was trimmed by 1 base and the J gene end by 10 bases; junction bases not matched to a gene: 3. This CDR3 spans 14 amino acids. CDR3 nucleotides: TGTGCCAGCAGCTTAGGCGGGACTAGCGGAGAGCAGTTCTTC. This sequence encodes CASSLGGTSGEQFF. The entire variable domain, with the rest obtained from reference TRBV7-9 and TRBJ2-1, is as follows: DTGVSQNPRHKITKRGQNVTFRCDPISEHNRLYWYRQTLGQGPEFLTYFQNEAQLEKSRLLSDRFSAERPKGSFSTLEIQRTEQGDSAMYLCASSLGGTSGEQFFGPGTRLTVL.

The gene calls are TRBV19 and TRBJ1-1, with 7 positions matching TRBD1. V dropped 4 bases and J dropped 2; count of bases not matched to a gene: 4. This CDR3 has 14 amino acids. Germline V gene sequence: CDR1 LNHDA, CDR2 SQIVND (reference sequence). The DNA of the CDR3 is TGTGCCAGTAGTAGGGGACAGACTAACACTGAAGCTTTCTTT. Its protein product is CASSRGQTNTEAFF.

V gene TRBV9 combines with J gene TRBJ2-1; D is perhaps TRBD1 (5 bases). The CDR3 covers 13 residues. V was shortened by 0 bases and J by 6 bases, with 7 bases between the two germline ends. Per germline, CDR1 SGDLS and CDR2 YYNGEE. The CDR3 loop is CASSVAGANEQFF. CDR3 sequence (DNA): TGTGCCAGCAGCGTAGCTGGGGCCAATGAGCAGTTCTTC.

CDR3 protein: CASGLDRVYNEQFF. CDR3 in DNA: TGTGCTAGTGGTTTGGACAGGGTCTACAATGAGCAGTTCTTC. The chain has TRBV12-5 and TRBJ2-1; D is possibly TRBD1 (6 bases). Germline assignment: CDR1 LGHNT and CDR2 FRNRAP. CDR3 length: 14 residues. Trimming cost V 1 base and J 3 bases, with 7 bases left between them.

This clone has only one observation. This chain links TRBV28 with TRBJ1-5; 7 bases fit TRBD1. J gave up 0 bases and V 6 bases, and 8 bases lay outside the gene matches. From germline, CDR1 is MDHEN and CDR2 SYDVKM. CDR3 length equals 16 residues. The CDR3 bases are TGTGCCAGCAGACACAGGGGTTTCTTTAGCAATCAGCCCCAGCATTTT. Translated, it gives CASRHRGFFSNQPQHF.

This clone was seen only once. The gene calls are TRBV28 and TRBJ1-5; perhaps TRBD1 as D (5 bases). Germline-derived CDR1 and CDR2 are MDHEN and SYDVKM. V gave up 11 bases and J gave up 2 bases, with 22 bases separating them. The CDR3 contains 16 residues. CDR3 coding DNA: TGTGCCGGCAATGGGGGGGGACCGAAGGGCAATCAGCCCCAGCATTTT. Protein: CAGNGGGPKGNQPQHF.

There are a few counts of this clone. The CDR3 region has the DNA TGTGCCAGTACCAGTCGGAGCCAAATCTCTGGAAACACCATATATTTT. Amino acids: CASTSRSQISGNTIYF. The rearrangement uses TRBV19 and TRBJ1-3, with unresolved D. In germline, CDR1 is LNHDA, CDR2 SQIVND (reference sequence). Trimming stripped 7 bases from V and 0 bases from J, with 16 bases between. The CDR3 has 16 residues. The full variable domain, in which reference TRBV19 and TRBJ1-3 provide the parts outside the CDR3, is DGGITQSPKYLFRKEGQNVTLSCEQNLNHDAMYWYRQDPGQGLRLIYYSQIVNDFQKGDIAEGYSVSREKKESFPLTVTSAQKNPTAFYLCASTSRSQISGNTIYFGEGSWLTVV.

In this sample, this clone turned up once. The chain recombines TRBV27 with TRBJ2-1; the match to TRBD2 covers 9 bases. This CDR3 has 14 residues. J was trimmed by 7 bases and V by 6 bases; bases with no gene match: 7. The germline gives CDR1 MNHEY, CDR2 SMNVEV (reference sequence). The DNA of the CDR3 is TGTGCCAGCAGAATAGCGGGAGCAGGGAATGAGCAGTTCTTC. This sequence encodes CASRIAGAGNEQFF.

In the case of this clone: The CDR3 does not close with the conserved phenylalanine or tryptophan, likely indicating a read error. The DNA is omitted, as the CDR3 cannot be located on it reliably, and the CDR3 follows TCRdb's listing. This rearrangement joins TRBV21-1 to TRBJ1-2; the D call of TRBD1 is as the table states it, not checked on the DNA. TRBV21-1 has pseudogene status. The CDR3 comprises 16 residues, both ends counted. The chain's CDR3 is CASSHARDSKKTGYTL.

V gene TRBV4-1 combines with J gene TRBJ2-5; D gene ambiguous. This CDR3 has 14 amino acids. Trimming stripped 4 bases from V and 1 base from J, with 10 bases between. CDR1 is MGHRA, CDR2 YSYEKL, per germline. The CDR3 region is CASSRTLGQETQYF. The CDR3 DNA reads TGCGCCAGCAGCCGAACCCTAGGCCAAGAGACCCAGTACTTC.

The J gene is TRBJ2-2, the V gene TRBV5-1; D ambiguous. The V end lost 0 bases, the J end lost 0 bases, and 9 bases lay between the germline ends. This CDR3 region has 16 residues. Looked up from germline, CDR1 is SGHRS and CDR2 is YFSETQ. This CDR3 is CASSLVGWPNTGELFF. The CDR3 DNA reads TGCGCCAGCAGCTTGGTGGGCTGGCCGAACACCGGGGAGCTGTTTTTT.

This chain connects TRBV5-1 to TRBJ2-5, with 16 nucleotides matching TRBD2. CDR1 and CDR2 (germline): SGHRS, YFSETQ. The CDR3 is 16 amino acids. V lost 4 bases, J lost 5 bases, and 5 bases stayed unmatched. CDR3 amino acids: CASSTGLAGGPETQYF. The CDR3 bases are TGCGCCAGCAGCACGGGACTAGCGGGAGGGCCGGAGACCCAGTACTTC.

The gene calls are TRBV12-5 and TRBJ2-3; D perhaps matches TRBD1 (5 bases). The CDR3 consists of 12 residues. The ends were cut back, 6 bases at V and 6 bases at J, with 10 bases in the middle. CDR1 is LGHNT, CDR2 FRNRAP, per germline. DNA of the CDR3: TGTGCTAGTGGCCAGGGTTATGATACGCAGTATTTT. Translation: CASGQGYDTQYF.

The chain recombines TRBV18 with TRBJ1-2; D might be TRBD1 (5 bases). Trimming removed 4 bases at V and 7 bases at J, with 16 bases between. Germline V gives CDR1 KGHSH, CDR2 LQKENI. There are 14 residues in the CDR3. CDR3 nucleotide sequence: TGTGCCAGCTCACGGGCCTTAGCGGGGCTTGGCTACACCTTC. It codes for CASSRALAGLGYTF. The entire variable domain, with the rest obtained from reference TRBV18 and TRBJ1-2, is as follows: NAGVMQNPRHLVRRRGQEARLRCSPMKGHSHVYWYRQLPEEGLKFMVYLQKENIIDESGMPKERFSAEFPKEGPSILRIQQVVRGDSAAYFCASSRALAGLGYTFGSGTRLTVV.

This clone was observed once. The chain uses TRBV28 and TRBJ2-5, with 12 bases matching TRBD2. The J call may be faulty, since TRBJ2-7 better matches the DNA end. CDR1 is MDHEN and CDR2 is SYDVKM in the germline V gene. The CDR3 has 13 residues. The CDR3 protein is CASRLAGAYEQYF. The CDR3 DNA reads TGTGCCAGTAGACTAGCGGGGGCCTACGAGCAGTACTTC.

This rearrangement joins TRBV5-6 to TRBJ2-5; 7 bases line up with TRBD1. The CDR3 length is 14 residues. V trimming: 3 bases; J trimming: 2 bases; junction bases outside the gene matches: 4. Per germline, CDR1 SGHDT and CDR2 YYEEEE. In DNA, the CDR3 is TGTGCCAGCAGCTCGGGACAGCCACAAGAGACCCAGTACTTC. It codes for CASSSGQPQETQYF.

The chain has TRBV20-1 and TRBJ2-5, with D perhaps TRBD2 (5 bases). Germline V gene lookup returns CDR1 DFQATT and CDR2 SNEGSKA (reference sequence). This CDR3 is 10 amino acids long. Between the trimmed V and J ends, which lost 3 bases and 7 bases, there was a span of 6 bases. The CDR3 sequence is CSASEGTQYF. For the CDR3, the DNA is TGCAGTGCTAGTGAGGGGACCCAGTACTTC.

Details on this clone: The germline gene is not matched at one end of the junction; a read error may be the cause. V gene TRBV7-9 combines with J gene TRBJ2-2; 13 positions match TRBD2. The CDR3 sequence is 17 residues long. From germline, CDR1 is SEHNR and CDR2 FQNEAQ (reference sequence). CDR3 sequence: CSSSLRTSGSLTGELFF. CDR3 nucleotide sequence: TGTTCCAGCAGCTTACGGACTAGCGGGAGTCTTACCGGGGAGCTGTTTTTT.

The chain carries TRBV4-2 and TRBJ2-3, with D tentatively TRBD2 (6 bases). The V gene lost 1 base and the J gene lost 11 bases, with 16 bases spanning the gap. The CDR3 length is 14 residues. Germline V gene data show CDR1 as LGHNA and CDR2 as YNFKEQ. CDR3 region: CASSQGRGRDLQYF. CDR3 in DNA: TGTGCCAGCAGCCAAGGGCGGGGTCGGGACTTGCAGTATTTT.